This TCR beta chain was profiled in a study of post-analysis software for immune sequencing data. Built from TCR beta cDNA, the libraries had unique molecular identifiers in them. TCRdb processed the PCR reads anew with MiXCR; each CDR3 protein has one entry. The data hold under 200,000 distinct CDR3 sequences, with approximately 35% observed a single time. CDR1 is SGHRS and CDR2 is YFSETQ in the germline V gene. V shed 0 bases and J 5 bases; nucleotides not matched to a gene: 10. This CDR3 contains 16 residues. This receptor was taken from a girl between 10 and 17 years old with multiple sclerosis. The rearrangement uses TRBV5-1 and TRBJ1-2, with 7 bases lining up with TRBD1. The sample was blood, taken after autologous hematopoietic stem cell transplantation. As DNA, the CDR3 is TGCGCCAGCAGCTTGGACGCCTCTACAGGGGTATATGGCTACACCTTC. This gives the protein CASSLDASTGVYGYTF.